Following are 10 T cell receptor beta chains from one sample sequenced in a study of T-cell memory formation after mild COVID-19. MiXCR, applied by TCRdb to the 5' RACE reads, yields one record per CDR3 protein. The data contain about 430,000 distinct CDR3 sequences, around 17% of them singletons. What was sequenced was PBMCs or a T cell subset sorted from them (not recorded which). The receptors here all came from a man aged 18 to 30 who had mild COVID-19 (a few samples of this study predate the infection). Cell type and time point are not known.

The CDR3 sequence: CASSLWVDRGNSPLHF. The DNA for the CDR3 is TGCGCCAGCAGCTTGTGGGTTGACAGGGGTAATTCACCCCTCCACTTT. The chain joins TRBV5-1 to TRBJ1-6; 8 nucleotides match TRBD1. V lost 1 base, J lost 6 bases, and 6 bases stayed unmatched. Germline lookup yields CDR1 SGHRS and CDR2 YFSETQ. The CDR3 sequence is 16 residues long. Filled out from reference TRBV5-1 and TRBJ1-6, the complete variable domain reads KAGVTQTPRYLIKTRGQQVTLSCSPISGHRSVSWYQQTPGQGLQFLFEYFSETQRNKGNFPGRFSGRQFSNSRSEMNVSTLELGDSALYLCASSLWVDRGNSPLHFGNGTRLTVT.

The CDR3 bases are TGTGCCAGCAGTTTACGGCGGGGTTACGAGCAGTACGTC. Protein: CASSLRRGYEQYV. The gene calls are TRBV28 and TRBJ2-7, with D perhaps matching TRBD2 (6 bases). Trimming cost V 2 bases and J 4 bases, with 9 bases left between them. Germline CDR1 reads MDHEN; CDR2 reads SYDVKM. This CDR3 is built from 13 residues.

The rearrangement links TRBV10-2 to TRBJ2-7; 8 bases line up with TRBD2. V was pared by 6 bases and J by 1 base, with 5 bases of the junction left unmatched. Germline V lookup: CDR1 WSHSY, CDR2 SAAADI. CDR3 length: 14 residues. The CDR3 nucleotides read TGCGCCAGCAGGGATAGCGGGGAATCCTACGAGCAGTACTTC. This gives the protein CASRDSGESYEQYF.

This chain joins TRBV19 and TRBJ1-1, with D uncertain. Trimming stripped 4 bases from V and 1 base from J, with 10 bases between. The CDR3 is 14 residues long. Germline V CDR1 and CDR2: LNHDA, SQIVND (reference sequence). Here the CDR3 DNA reads TGTGCCAGTAGTAGGTGGCGGTCGAACACTGAAGCTTTCTTT. This translates into CASSRWRSNTEAFF.

In its sample, this clonotype was seen a few times. The chain uses TRBV7-9 and TRBJ1-2, with 9 bases that match TRBD1. Trimming cost V 2 bases and J 6 bases; bases outside gene matches: 4. Germline lookup yields CDR1 SEHNR and CDR2 FQNEAQ (reference sequence). This CDR3 has 14 amino acids. The CDR3 nucleotides read TGTGCCAGCAGCTTAAAACAGGGGGCGCATGGCTACACCTTC. Its translation is CASSLKQGAHGYTF.

This clonotype was picked up many times. The chain combines TRBV5-1 with TRBJ1-1; TRBD1 matches at 7 bases. Germline V gives CDR1 SGHRS, CDR2 YFSETQ. With 2 bases clipped from V and 4 bases from J, the junction kept 5 bases outside the gene matches. This CDR3 is built from 14 residues. The CDR3 here is CASSLQGYRTEAFF. The CDR3 DNA reads TGCGCCAGCAGCTTACAGGGGTACCGCACTGAAGCTTTCTTT.

This clonotype turned up a few times. This chain joins TRBV7-2 and TRBJ1-1; tentative D call: TRBD1 (5 bases). V dropped 3 bases and J dropped 4 bases, with 12 bases sitting between them. CDR3 length equals 14 residues. Germline V gene sequence: CDR1 SGHTA, CDR2 FQGNSA. CDR3 coding DNA: TGTGCCAGCAGCTTCTACCGCGGGGGCACTGAAGCTTTCTTT. Its translation: CASSFYRGGTEAFF.

The chain has TRBV5-1 and TRBJ2-6, with D perhaps assigned TRBD1 or TRBD2 (5 bases each). This CDR3 is built from 17 residues. V was cut by 0 bases and J by 4 bases, with 14 bases left in between. CDR1 and CDR2 from the germline V gene are SGHRS and YFSETQ. CDR3 region: CASSLGPGSSGANVLTF. Written as DNA, the CDR3 is TGCGCCAGCAGCTTGGGACCAGGGAGTAGCGGGGCCAACGTCCTGACTTTC.

V is TRBV27 and J is TRBJ2-1, with D tentatively TRBD2 (6 bases). The germline gives CDR1 MNHEY, CDR2 SMNVEV (reference sequence). The CDR3 spans 14 residues. The V end was cut by 5 bases, the J end by 6 bases, with 14 bases between. In nucleotides, the CDR3 is TGTGCCAGCAGTCGGACGATCGGGGGCAATGAGCAGTTCTTC. Translated, it gives CASSRTIGGNEQFF.

This clonotype was detected a few times. The rearrangement joins TRBV7-6 to TRBJ1-6; tentatively, D is TRBD1 (5 bases). CDR1 and CDR2 (germline): SGHVS, FNYEAQ. The CDR3 loop spans 15 amino acids. Trimming pared 5 bases from V and 7 bases from J, leaving 15 bases between. The CDR3 is CASSQAGLGNSPLHF. The CDR3 DNA reads as TGTGCCAGCAGCCAGGCGGGGCTGGGGAATTCACCCCTCCACTTT.